This TCR beta chain was profiled in a study of cytomegalovirus exposure and HLA in healthy donors. Study overall: Both the approximately 130 validation repertoires and the roughly 700 first-cohort repertoires used the same platform, as reported by a later analysis.

V gave up 4 bases and J gave up 4 bases; unmatched junction bases: 6. CDR1 is SQVTM, CDR2 ANQGSEA, per germline. This CDR3 has 15 residues. Some clones are missing from TCRdb's copy, which holds only in-frame ones; the method was immunoSEQ multiplex PCR. The sample contains 150,000 or so clones, over 80% of which appear only once. Concerning this clone itself: Its specificity is unknown.

It was the approximately 130-subject validation cohort, separate from the roughly 700-subject first cohort, to which the donors belonged. Notes on the study in general: Cytomegalovirus association was assigned to about 150 TCR beta chains. Most TCR sequences proved rare, with some public TCRs found in many donors.

The TCR sequence derives from a man aged 25 to 40 in good health and CMV-seropositive. The V and J genes are TRBV29-1 and TRBJ2-2, with 10 bases lining up with TRBD1. The sequencing sample was made of PBMCs. The CDR3 here is CSVVRDRGGTGELFF. CDR3 in DNA: TGCAGCGTTGTGCGGGACAGGGGTGGCACCGGGGAGCTGTTTTTT.